This note documents a single T cell receptor (beta chain) sequence. Profiled with immunoSEQ multiplex PCR; TCRdb holds only in-frame clones, not every one. This table has about 77,000 clones, about 92% appearing once. The CDR3 spans 14 residues. The germline gives CDR1 MNHEY, CDR2 SVGAGI. The V gene lost 0 bases and the J gene lost 2 bases, with 7 bases spanning the gap. The data were obtained in a study of T cell changes during pregnancy in multiple sclerosis. V is TRBV6-5 and J is TRBJ2-5; D is unresolved. The material sequenced was peripheral blood, taken after pregnancy. This TCR was sampled from a female donor in good health, enrolled as a control in a pregnancy study. CDR3 sequence: CASSYSWQQETQYF. CDR3 coding DNA: TGTGCCAGCAGTTACTCTTGGCAGCAAGAGACCCAGTACTTC.